One and the same sample provided the 15 T cell receptor beta chains below, sequenced in a study of blood T cell repertoires in COVID-19. Produced via immunoSEQ multiplex PCR; TCRdb's table is partial and in-frame only. The sample includes 90,000 to 120,000 clones, roughly 89% seen only once; the top ten take around 6%. The specimen was peripheral blood. The receptors here all came from a man between 65 and 80 years old with acute or convalescent COVID-19.

J is TRBJ2-1 and V is TRBV6-5, with 14 nucleotides matching TRBD2. The length of the CDR3 is 16 residues. CDR1 and CDR2 (germline): MNHEY, SVGAGI. J was trimmed by 8 bases and V by 2 bases; bases with no gene match: 5. The chain's CDR3 is CASSYHGTSGGYEQFF. Here the CDR3 DNA reads TGTGCCAGCAGTTACCACGGGACTAGCGGGGGCTATGAGCAGTTCTTC.

The gene calls are TRBV18 and TRBJ1-1; tentatively, D is TRBD1 (5 bases). This CDR3 is built from 13 residues. V dropped 3 bases and J dropped 8 bases, with 13 bases sitting between them. Germline loops: CDR1 KGHSH, CDR2 LQKENI. The CDR3 DNA follows: TGTGCCAGCTCACCGCAAAAGGCAGGGGAAGCTTTCTTT. Residues: CASSPQKAGEAFF.

This clone was recorded only once. The V and J genes are TRBV2 and TRBJ1-4, with D possibly matching TRBD1 (5 bases). The CDR3 has 13 residues. CDR1 is SNHLY and CDR2 is FYNNEI in the germline V gene. Trimming cost V 6 bases and J 8 bases, with 13 bases left between them. CDR3 DNA: TGTGCCAGCAGCCCTCAGGGCCGCGAAAAACTGTTTTTT. Residues: CASSPQGREKLFF.

This clone occurred a few times. The rearrangement joins TRBV15 to TRBJ2-6, with 10 bases that match TRBD1. Germline CDR1 reads LNHNV; CDR2 reads YYDKDF (reference sequence). Unmatched junction bases numbered 5, after V lost 4 bases and J lost 5 bases. The CDR3 length is 16 residues. The DNA for the CDR3 is TGTGCCACCAGCAAGCGACAGGGGGCCCGGGCCAACGTCCTGACTTTC. It encodes CATSKRQGARANVLTF.

V usage is TRBV10-1 and J usage is TRBJ2-3; D is perhaps TRBD1 (5 bases). This CDR3 comprises 15 residues. From germline, CDR1 is WNHNN and CDR2 SYGVQD (reference sequence). Trimming cost V 3 bases and J 2 bases, with 12 bases left between them. The CDR3, as DNA: TGCGCCAGCAGTGATCCAGGGTGCCACACAGATACGCAGTATTTT. This translates into CASSDPGCHTDTQYF.

This chain joins TRBV15 and TRBJ2-3, with 7 nucleotides matching TRBD2. The trim removed 1 base at V and 1 base at J, leaving 5 bases unmatched. Per the germline V gene, CDR1 is LNHNV and CDR2 is YYDKDF (reference sequence). This CDR3 region has 16 residues. The CDR3 loop reads CATSRARGVGTDTQYF. The CDR3 DNA sequence: TGTGCCACCAGCAGAGCCCGGGGGGTTGGCACAGATACGCAGTATTTT.

V and J are TRBV10-1 and TRBJ1-6; 8 bases match TRBD1. The CDR3 length is 14 residues. Trimming removed 7 bases from V and 10 bases from J; junction bases left unmatched: 9. Germline-derived CDR1 and CDR2 are WNHNN and SYGVQD (reference sequence). The CDR3 bases are TGCGCCAGCAACCTGACAGGGGTATACTCACCCCTCCACTTT. Its protein is CASNLTGVYSPLHF.

J is TRBJ2-3 and V is TRBV3-1 (or the pseudogene TRBV3-2), with TRBD1 as a possible D gene (6 bases). The CDR3 runs 13 residues. Germline-derived CDR1 and CDR2 are LGHDT and YNNKEL (reference sequence). Deletions cut 1 base from V and 4 bases from J, with 6 bases between. CDR3 protein: CASSQAGADTQYF. Here the CDR3 DNA reads TGTGCCAGCAGCCAAGCAGGGGCAGATACGCAGTATTTT.

J is TRBJ2-7 and V is TRBV7-3, with TRBD1 as a possible D gene (5 bases). Germline assignment: CDR1 SGHTA and CDR2 FQGTGA. Trimming shortened V by 2 bases and J by 0 bases, and 11 bases separated the two germline ends. The CDR3 runs to 15 residues. The CDR3 DNA reads as TGTGCCAGCAGCTTAGGGCAGGACAACTCCTACGAGCAGTACTTC. It specifies CASSLGQDNSYEQYF.

This chain uses TRBV2 with TRBJ1-5; D gene uncertain. The CDR3 covers 15 residues. V was clipped by 2 bases and J by 0 bases, with 8 bases between them. Germline V lookup: CDR1 SNHLY, CDR2 FYNNEI. The CDR3 nucleotides are TGTGCCAGCAGTGAACACCACAGTAGCAATCAGCCCCAGCATTTT. Translating it yields CASSEHHSSNQPQHF.

This clone was detected once. The V call is TRBV3-1 (or the pseudogene TRBV3-2), the J call TRBJ2-7; possible D gene TRBD2, 6 bases. CDR3 length equals 15 residues. CDR1 and CDR2 (germline): LGHDT, YNNKEL (reference sequence). V lost 4 bases and J lost 0, with 13 bases in between. The CDR3 sequence: CASSPTGRTSYEQYF. CDR3 nucleotides: TGTGCCAGCAGCCCCACCGGGAGAACCTCCTACGAGCAGTACTTC.

CDR3 sequence: CASSEGQGSSYEQYF. The CDR3 nucleotides are TGTGCCAGCAGTGAAGGACAGGGAAGCTCCTACGAGCAGTACTTC. The rearrangement links TRBV6-1 to TRBJ2-7, with 7 bases that match TRBD1. V was clipped by 1 base and J by 0 bases; unmatched bases: 3. Germline V gene data show CDR1 as MNHNS and CDR2 as SASEGT. CDR3 length equals 15 residues.

The rearrangement links TRBV12-3 or TRBV12-4 to TRBJ1-1, with D possibly TRBD1 on 6 matching bases. The germline V and J ends were trimmed by 3 bases and 6 bases, with 11 bases remaining between them. The CDR3 covers 13 residues. The CDR3 nucleotides read TGTGCCAGCAGTTTGCGGGGGCGGGCTGAAGCTTTCTTT. Translating gives CASSLRGRAEAFF.

CDR3 in amino acids: CASRRLGQSYEQYF. CDR3 coding DNA: TGCGCCAGCAGGCGTTTGGGGCAGTCCTACGAGCAGTACTTC. The chain links TRBV5-1 to TRBJ2-7; TRBD1 is a possible D gene (5 bases). In germline, CDR1 is SGHRS, CDR2 YFSETQ. CDR3 length equals 14 residues. Trimming cost V 5 bases and J 1 base, with 13 bases left between them.

This clone has a single count. The chain joins TRBV5-4 to TRBJ2-1; no clear D gene. The length of the CDR3 is 11 residues. Germline assignment: CDR1 SGHNT and CDR2 YYREEE (reference sequence). V was shortened by 0 bases and J by 8 bases, with 3 bases between the two germline ends. CDR3 residues: CASSLAYEQFF. CDR3 sequence (DNA): TGTGCCAGCAGCTTGGCGTATGAGCAGTTCTTC.